The T cell receptor (beta chain) under discussion was sequenced for a study of T cell responses to AZD1222 COVID-19 vaccine. Findings and caveats of the study: With dominance at 160-218 and 743-854, vaccine-associated CD4 TCRs spanned spike.

The assay was immunoSEQ multiplex PCR, and TCRdb's table has in-frame clones only and misses some. The data hold about 75,000 clones, with about nine tenths observed a single time. Concerning this clone: Its antigen is unknown.

Germline lookup yields CDR1 LNHDA and CDR2 SQIVND (reference sequence). The length of the CDR3 is 13 residues. V was cut by 5 bases and J by 11 bases, with 18 bases left in between. The gene calls are TRBV19 and TRBJ1-1; possibly TRBD1 for D (6 bases). Sequences were derived from peripheral blood, sampled 28 days after the second AZD1222 dose. The clonotype was recovered from an adult who received the AZD1222 COVID-19 vaccine. CDR3: CASSERLQGLAFF. The CDR3 DNA is TGTGCCAGTAGTGAAAGGCTACAGGGATTGGCTTTCTTT.